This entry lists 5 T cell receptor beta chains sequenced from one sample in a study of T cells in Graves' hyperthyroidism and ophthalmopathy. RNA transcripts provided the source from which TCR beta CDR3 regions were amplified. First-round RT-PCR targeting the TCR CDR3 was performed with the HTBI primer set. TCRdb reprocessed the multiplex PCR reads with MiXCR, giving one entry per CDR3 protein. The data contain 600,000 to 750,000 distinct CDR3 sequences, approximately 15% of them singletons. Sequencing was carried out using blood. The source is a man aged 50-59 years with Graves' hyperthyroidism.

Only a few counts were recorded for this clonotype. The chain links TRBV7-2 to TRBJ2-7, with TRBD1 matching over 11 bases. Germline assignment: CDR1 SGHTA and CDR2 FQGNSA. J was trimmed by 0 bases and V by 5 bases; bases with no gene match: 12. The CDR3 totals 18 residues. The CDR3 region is CASSPWTGGLKSSYEQYF. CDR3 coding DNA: TGTGCCAGCAGCCCGTGGACAGGGGGCCTAAAGAGCTCCTACGAGCAGTACTTC.

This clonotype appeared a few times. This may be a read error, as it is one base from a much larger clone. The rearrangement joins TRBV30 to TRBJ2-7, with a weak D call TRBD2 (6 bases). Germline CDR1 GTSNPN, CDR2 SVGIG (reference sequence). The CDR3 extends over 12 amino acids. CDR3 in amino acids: CARSSGSYEQYF. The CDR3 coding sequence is TGTGCCCGGAGTAGCGGCTCCTACGAGCAGTACTTC.

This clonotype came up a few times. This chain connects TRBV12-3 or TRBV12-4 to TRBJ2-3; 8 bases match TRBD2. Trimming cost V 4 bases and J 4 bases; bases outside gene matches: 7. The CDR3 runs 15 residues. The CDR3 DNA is TGTGCCAGCAGTTCCCCAGCGGGAGCGGCAGATACGCAGTATTTT. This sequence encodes CASSSPAGAADTQYF.

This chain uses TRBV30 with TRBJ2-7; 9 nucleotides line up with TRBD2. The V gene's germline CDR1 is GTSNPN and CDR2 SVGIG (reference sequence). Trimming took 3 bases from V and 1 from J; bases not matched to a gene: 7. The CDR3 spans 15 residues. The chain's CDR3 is CAWSHGTSSSYEQYF. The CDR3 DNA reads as TGTGCCTGGAGCCACGGGACTAGCAGTTCCTACGAGCAGTACTTC.

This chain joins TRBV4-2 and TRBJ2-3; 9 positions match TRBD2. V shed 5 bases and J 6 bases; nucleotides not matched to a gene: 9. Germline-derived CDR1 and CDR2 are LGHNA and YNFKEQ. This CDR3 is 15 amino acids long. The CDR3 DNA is TGTGCCAGCAGCGTCGGACTAGCGAAAGCGGATACGCAGTATTTT. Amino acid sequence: CASSVGLAKADTQYF.